The present entry profiles one T cell receptor (beta chain) with its context. Vbeta (60) and Jbeta (13) primers were used in the PCR. The data were produced by immunoSEQ multiplex PCR, yet TCRdb's version contains in-frame clones alone and is incomplete. The sample carries under 200,000 clones, over 60% recorded once. From germline, CDR1 is SGHAT and CDR2 FQNNGV. This CDR3 comprises 16 residues. V lost 3 bases to trimming and J lost 9 bases; unmatched junction nucleotides: 7. These data originate in a study of cytomegalovirus exposure and HLA in healthy donors. Study in general: Caucasian-associated ancestry cluster membership applied to 75% to 85% of around 400 genotyped donors.

At sampling all donors were nominally healthy, likely with unrecorded immune exposures. What was sequenced was PBMCs. This TCR derives from a girl aged 10 to 17 in good health and CMV-seronegative. The chain joins TRBV11-2 to TRBJ2-1; 14 positions agree with TRBD2. CDR3 DNA: TGTGCCAGCAGCTTGCTGACTAGCGGGGGGGACCTTGAGCAGTTCTTC. Its translation: CASSLLTSGGDLEQFF.